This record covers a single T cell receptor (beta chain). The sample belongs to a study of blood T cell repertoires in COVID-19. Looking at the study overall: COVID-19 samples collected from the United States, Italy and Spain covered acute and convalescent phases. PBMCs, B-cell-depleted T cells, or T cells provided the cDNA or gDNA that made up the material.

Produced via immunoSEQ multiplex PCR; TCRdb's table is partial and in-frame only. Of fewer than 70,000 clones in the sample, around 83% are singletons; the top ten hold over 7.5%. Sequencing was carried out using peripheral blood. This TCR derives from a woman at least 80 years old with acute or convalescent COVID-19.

The CDR3 region has the DNA TGTGCCAGCTCCCGGGGGGCGGCTCTGGGAGGCTACACCTTC. Protein product: CASSRGAALGGYTF. The chain recombines TRBV5-6 with TRBJ1-2; D is possibly TRBD1 (6 bases). The germline V gene has CDR1 SGHDT and CDR2 YYEEEE. Trimming left V 7 bases short and J 8 bases short, with 21 bases between. The CDR3 consists of 14 residues.